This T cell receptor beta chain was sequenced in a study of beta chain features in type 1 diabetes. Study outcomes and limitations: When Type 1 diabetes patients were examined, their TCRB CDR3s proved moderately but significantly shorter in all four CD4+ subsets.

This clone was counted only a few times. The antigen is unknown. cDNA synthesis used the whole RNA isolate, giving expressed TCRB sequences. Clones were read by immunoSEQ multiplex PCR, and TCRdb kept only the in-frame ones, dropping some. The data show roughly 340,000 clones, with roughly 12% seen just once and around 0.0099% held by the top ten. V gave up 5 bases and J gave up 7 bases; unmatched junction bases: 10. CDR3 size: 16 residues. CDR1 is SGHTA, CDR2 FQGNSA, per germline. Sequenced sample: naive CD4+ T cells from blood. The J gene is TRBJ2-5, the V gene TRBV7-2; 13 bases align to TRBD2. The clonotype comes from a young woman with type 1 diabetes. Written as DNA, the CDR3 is TGTGCCAGCAGCCCCGCTCCCACTAGCGGGGGGGGGACCCAGTACTTC. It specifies CASSPAPTSGGGTQYF.